This T cell receptor (beta chain) was obtained from a study of PD-1 blockade in classical Hodgkin lymphoma (dated by TCRdb to the early 2020s). Looking at the study overall: A peripheral blood immune signature of response to PD-1 blockade in classical Hodgkin lymphoma was defined using TCR beta sequencing and CyTOF. What the work shows at the level of the full study, not this receptor alone: Baseline TCR diversity was reported to be lower in newly diagnosed patients than in healthy donors, and even lower in relapsed/refractory patients. The study covered only a single clinical trial cohort, and the causes of the repertoire differences, possibly disease activity or prior therapy, were still not defined.

The sample's time point label, in plain terms: newly diagnosed, previously untreated cHL patient sample. As a comparison group for the relapsed/refractory trial patients, PBMCs from patients with newly diagnosed, previously untreated classical Hodgkin lymphoma were sequenced. After peripheral blood was drawn into 8 mL Vacutainer Cell Preparation Tubes, PBMCs were isolated by centrifugation and then cryopreserved. On this clone itself: The specificity of this receptor is unknown. Base-call qualities are not available, and no considerably larger clone is one nucleotide away.

CDR1 is given as SGHRS and CDR2 as YFSETQ, both from the germline V gene. V and J lose 0 bases and 8 bases, and a span of 11 bases separates them. The CDR3, cysteine through phenylalanine, is 14 amino acids long. Just the 42-base CDR3 DNA is kept, in frame starting at base 1. Genomic DNA was extracted with the Qiagen DNeasy kit from unsorted PBMCs and from negatively selected CD4+ and CD8+ fractions. TCR beta CDR3 regions were subjected to amplification by immunoSEQ multiplex PCR with primers that anneal to V and J segments. A synthetic immune receptor repertoire was used to minimize amplification bias, and any residual bias was removed computationally once sequencing was done. In the authors' own workflow: Repertoire diversity was quantified as the Shannon entropy index using custom Python scripts. Unsorted, CD4+ and CD8+ repertoires were analyzed separately, except for combined analyses in which CD4+ and CD8+ sequences were merged in silico. TCRdb took this table from immuneACCESS and kept in-frame rearrangements with V and J called. Such tables lack part of the clones; where checked against another copy, unresolved V genes explain under half of the gap, and the rest is unexplained. V, J and clone size reflect that table, while D and trimming were determined from the DNA. The sample contains 25,000 to 30,000 clones, roughly 90% of them found a single time. The ten most abundant clones make up over 3% of the sample.

The receptor was derived from a human donor with classical Hodgkin lymphoma. Sequencing was done on a sample of peripheral blood mononuclear cells (PBMCs). The rearrangement joined TRBV5-1 to TRBJ1-4, with TRBD1 perhaps the D gene, on 6 matching bases. The nucleotide sequence reads as follows: TGCGCCAGCAGCTTGGTACAGGGCGCGGAAAAACTGTTTTTT. The resulting protein is CASSLVQGAEKLFF.